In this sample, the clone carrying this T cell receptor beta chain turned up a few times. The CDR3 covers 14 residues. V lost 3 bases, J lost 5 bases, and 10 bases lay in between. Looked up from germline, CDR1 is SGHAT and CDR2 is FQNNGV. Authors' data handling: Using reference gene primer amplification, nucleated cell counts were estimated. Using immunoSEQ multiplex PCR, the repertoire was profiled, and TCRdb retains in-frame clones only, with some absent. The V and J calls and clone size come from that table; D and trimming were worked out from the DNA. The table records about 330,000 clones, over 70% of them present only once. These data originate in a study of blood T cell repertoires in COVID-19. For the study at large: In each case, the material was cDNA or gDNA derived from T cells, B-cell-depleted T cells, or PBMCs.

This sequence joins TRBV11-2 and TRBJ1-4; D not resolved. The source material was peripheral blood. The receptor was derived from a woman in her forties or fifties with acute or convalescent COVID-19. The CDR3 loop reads CASSFLEQNEKLFF. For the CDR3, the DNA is TGTGCCAGCAGCTTTTTAGAACAGAATGAAAAACTGTTTTTT.